One and the same sample provided the 30 T cell receptor beta chains below, sequenced in a study of CD4+ T cells in melanoma. Produced via immunoSEQ multiplex PCR; TCRdb's table is partial and in-frame only. The sample consists of about 9,900 clones, roughly 69% of them appearing once. Sequenced: tumor tissue. These receptors were collected from a human donor with melanoma.

The gene calls are TRBV10-3 and TRBJ2-7, with 10 bases lining up with TRBD1. Germline assignment: CDR1 ENHRY and CDR2 SYGVKD. V lost 2 bases to trimming and J lost 5 bases; unmatched junction nucleotides: 12. The CDR3 runs 17 residues. The CDR3 region is CAISERDPGTGADEQYF. CDR3 in DNA: TGTGCCATCAGTGAGCGCGATCCCGGGACAGGGGCGGACGAGCAGTACTTC.

This rearrangement joins TRBV7-9 to TRBJ2-1; D gene uncertain. Trimming removed 5 bases at V and 11 bases at J, with 13 bases between. This CDR3 region has 12 residues. The germline V gene has CDR1 SEHNR and CDR2 FQNEAQ (reference sequence). CDR3 nucleotides: TGTGCCAGCAGCCTCACGATGTTTAAGCAGTTCTTC. Residues: CASSLTMFKQFF.

The chain is built from TRBV30 and TRBJ2-2, with D hard to call. Between the trimmed V and J ends, which lost 1 base and 5 bases, there was a span of 8 bases. This CDR3 is built from 13 residues. Germline V lookup: CDR1 GTSNPN, CDR2 SVGIG (reference sequence). The CDR3 DNA reads TGTGCCTGGAGTGGGGTAGGGACCGGGGAGCTGTTTTTT. Its translation: CAWSGVGTGELFF. Full variable domain (remainder filled in from reference TRBV30 and TRBJ2-2): SQTIHQWPATLVQPVGSPLSLECTVEGTSNPNLYWYRQAAGRGLQLLFYSVGIGQISSEVPQNLSASRPQDRQFILSSKKLLLSDSGFYLCAWSGVGTGELFFGEGSRLTVL.

The V gene is TRBV6-5, the J gene TRBJ1-6; 7 positions match TRBD1. V lost 0 bases to trimming and J lost 7 bases; unmatched junction nucleotides: 0. This CDR3 spans 14 amino acids. Germline loops: CDR1 MNHEY, CDR2 SVGAGI. The CDR3 nucleotides are TGTGCCAGCAGTTACTCGACAGGGAATTCACCCCTCCACTTT. Encoded protein: CASSYSTGNSPLHF.

This chain links TRBV9 with TRBJ2-1; 8 nucleotides match TRBD2. The CDR3 has 15 residues. Germline CDR1 and CDR2: SGDLS and YYNGEE. V lost 4 bases, J lost 6 bases, and 9 bases stayed unmatched. This chain's CDR3 is CASSPGGGPSNEQFF. DNA for the CDR3: TGTGCCAGCAGCCCCGGGGGGGGGCCTAGCAATGAGCAGTTCTTC.

The DNA of the CDR3 is TGTGCCAGCAGCTTATTCGGTGGCTACACCTTC. Amino acids: CASSLFGGYTF. The V call is TRBV5-6, the J call TRBJ1-2; D is unresolved. The CDR3 is 11 amino acids. Germline V gene lookup returns CDR1 SGHDT and CDR2 YYEEEE. V shed 2 bases and J shed 7 bases, with 6 bases lying between them.

The chain employs TRBV7-9 and TRBJ2-5; D call uncertain. The CDR3 spans 14 residues. With 5 bases removed from V and 4 bases from J, the gap between germline ends came to 14 bases. Germline lookup yields CDR1 SEHNR and CDR2 FQNEAQ (reference sequence). The CDR3 DNA reads TGTGCCAGCAGCGATATAGGGTCGCGAGAGACCCAGTACTTC. This encodes CASSDIGSRETQYF.

The V call is TRBV30, the J call TRBJ1-5; the match to TRBD1 covers 9 bases. The junction had 2 bases not matched to a gene; V was cut back by 5 bases and J by 3 bases. The V gene's germline CDR1 is GTSNPN and CDR2 SVGIG (reference sequence). This CDR3 has 13 amino acids. This chain's CDR3 is CAWGTGNNQPQHF. The CDR3 DNA reads as TGTGCCTGGGGGACAGGGAACAATCAGCCCCAGCATTTT.

This chain uses TRBV7-9 with TRBJ2-1; 9 positions match TRBD1. V was pared by 3 bases and J by 4 bases, with 10 bases of the junction left unmatched. Germline-derived CDR1 and CDR2 are SEHNR and FQNEAQ (reference sequence). The CDR3 length is 17 residues. CDR3 region: CASSFVNGTGRYNEQFF. CDR3 DNA: TGTGCCAGCAGCTTCGTCAATGGGACAGGGAGATACAATGAGCAGTTCTTC.

The chain recombines TRBV9 with TRBJ2-2; D gene uncertain. Germline V gene lookup returns CDR1 SGDLS and CDR2 YYNGEE. There are 15 residues in the CDR3. Trimming removed 0 bases at V and 8 bases at J, with 14 bases between. CDR3 DNA sequence: TGTGCCAGCAGCGTAGCTCCCTTTCCCAATGGGGAGCTGTTTTTT. Protein product: CASSVAPFPNGELFF. The full variable domain, in which reference TRBV9 and TRBJ2-2 provide the parts outside the CDR3, is DSGVTQTPKHLITATGQRVTLRCSPRSGDLSVYWYQQSLDQGLQFLIQYYNGEERAKGNILERFSAQQFPDLHSELNLSSLELGDSALYFCASSVAPFPNGELFFGEGSRLTVL.

The chain couples TRBV6-1 to TRBJ1-2; D might be TRBD1 (5 bases). The CDR3 covers 14 residues. The V gene's germline CDR1 is MNHNS and CDR2 SASEGT. V was shortened by 7 bases and J by 7 bases, with 19 bases between the two germline ends. Here the CDR3 reads CASINIRGVRGYTF. CDR3 DNA sequence: TGTGCCAGCATTAACATTCGGGGGGTACGTGGCTACACCTTC.

The chain has TRBV11-3 and TRBJ2-7; tentative D call: TRBD2 (5 bases). The CDR3 is made up of 14 amino acids. CDR1 SGHNT and CDR2 YENEEA come from the germline V gene. Between the trimmed V and J ends, which lost 3 bases and 2 bases, there was a span of 11 bases. The CDR3 protein is CASSFSGSPYEQYF. DNA for the CDR3: TGTGCCAGCAGCTTCTCGGGATCTCCCTACGAGCAGTACTTC.

J is TRBJ1-1 and V is TRBV5-1; no definite D call. The germline V gene has CDR1 SGHRS and CDR2 YFSETQ. V was pared by 1 base and J by 3 bases, with 7 bases between. The CDR3 consists of 13 residues. The CDR3 DNA reads as TGCGCCAGCAGCTTGTCCGGGTACACTGAAGCTTTCTTT. Its protein is CASSLSGYTEAFF.

This clone is labeled as medium-sized. V usage is TRBV5-1 and J usage is TRBJ1-1; D is unclear. CDR1 and CDR2 (germline): SGHRS, YFSETQ. This CDR3 is 13 amino acids long. V shed 0 bases and J shed 6 bases, with 9 bases lying between them. CDR3 sequence: CASSLAQRSEAFF. The CDR3 DNA follows: TGCGCCAGCAGCTTGGCACAGCGGTCTGAAGCTTTCTTT. Full variable domain (missing parts from reference TRBV5-1 and TRBJ1-1): KAGVTQTPRYLIKTRGQQVTLSCSPISGHRSVSWYQQTPGQGLQFLFEYFSETQRNKGNFPGRFSGRQFSNSRSEMNVSTLELGDSALYLCASSLAQRSEAFFGQGTRLTVV.

This clone was seen only a few times. The J gene is TRBJ1-5, the V gene TRBV19, with TRBD1 as a possible D gene (6 bases). The germline CDR1 and CDR2 sequences are LNHDA and SQIVND (reference sequence). The V end lost 5 bases, the J end lost 3 bases, and 11 bases lay between the germline ends. The CDR3 runs 14 residues. Here the CDR3 reads CASSLTGLNQPQHF. The DNA for the CDR3 is TGTGCCAGTAGTCTCACAGGGCTCAATCAGCCCCAGCATTTT.

The chain couples TRBV11-3 to TRBJ1-2, with D possibly being TRBD1 (5 bases). Trimming took 10 bases from V and 8 from J, leaving 23 bases between them. The CDR3 totals 14 residues. The germline gives CDR1 SGHNT, CDR2 YENEEA. The CDR3 region is CAIFRKGKLGGYTF. In nucleotides, the CDR3 is TGTGCCATCTTCCGGAAGGGGAAGCTGGGCGGCTACACCTTC.

The chain has TRBV7-5 and TRBJ2-3; TRBD2 was called by the table and not checked on the DNA. TRBV7-5 is recorded as a pseudogene. This CDR3 is built from 16 residues. This chain's CDR3 is CARSSLDPSNTDTQYF. Written as DNA, the CDR3 is TGTGCCAGAAGCTCTCTAGATCCCAGCAACACAGATACGCAGTATTTT.

The chain links TRBV11-3 to TRBJ1-1; D is perhaps TRBD1 (5 bases). V lost 1 base, J lost 8 bases, and 11 bases lay in between. Germline values: CDR1 SGHNT, CDR2 YENEEA. This CDR3 has 13 residues. CDR3 sequence (DNA): TGTGCCAGCAGCTTAGTCAGGGCCTCAGAAGCTTTCTTT. The encoded protein is CASSLVRASEAFF.

The J gene is TRBJ2-4, the V gene TRBV7-9, with D possibly being TRBD1 (6 bases). Germline V lookup: CDR1 SEHNR, CDR2 FQNEAQ (reference sequence). The CDR3 length is 15 residues. V was shortened by 5 bases and J by 0 bases, with 11 bases between the two germline ends. The CDR3 reads CASSPDSLAKNIQYF. CDR3 sequence (DNA): TGTGCCAGCAGCCCGGACAGTCTAGCCAAAAACATTCAGTACTTC. Using reference TRBV7-9 and TRBJ2-4 for the parts outside the CDR3, the full variable domain is DTGVSQNPRHKITKRGQNVTFRCDPISEHNRLYWYRQTLGQGPEFLTYFQNEAQLEKSRLLSDRFSAERPKGSFSTLEIQRTEQGDSAMYLCASSPDSLAKNIQYFGAGTRLSVL.

In this sample, this clone turned up once. A single base is all that separates this from a far larger clone, so a read error is likely. V gene TRBV11-3 combines with J gene TRBJ1-5; D unresolved. Germline lookup yields CDR1 SGHNT and CDR2 YENEEA. The CDR3 is 14 residues long. V gave up 5 bases and J gave up 11 bases, with 19 bases separating them. CDR3 sequence: CASSQAVVGWSQHF. Written as DNA, the CDR3 is TGTGCCAGCAGCCAAGCCGTGGTAGGGTGGTCCCAGCATTTT.

This clone occurred a few times. The chain carries TRBV6-4 and TRBJ2-7; D gene uncertain. Looked up from germline, CDR1 is MRHNA and CDR2 is SNTAGT. Trimming took 7 bases from V and 12 from J, leaving 7 bases between them. CDR3 length: 8 residues. CDR3 in DNA: TGTGCCAGCACCGACGGGTACTTC. Translation: CASTDGYF.

The CDR3 protein is CSVVARGGTEAFF. DNA of the CDR3: TGCAGCGTTGTAGCTCGGGGGGGCACTGAAGCTTTCTTT. The chain employs TRBV29-1 and TRBJ1-1; the D gene is possibly TRBD1 (5 bases). The germline gives CDR1 SQVTM, CDR2 ANQGSEA. V was cut by 4 bases and J by 4 bases, with 13 bases left in between. The CDR3 extends over 13 amino acids.

The chain joins TRBV6-5 to TRBJ1-1; 10 nucleotides match TRBD1. The length of the CDR3 is 15 residues. The V segment lost 3 bases and the J segment 4 bases; nucleotides outside the gene matches: 5. The V gene's germline CDR1 is MNHEY and CDR2 SVGAGI. This chain's CDR3 is CASSYGTGEGTEAFF. For the CDR3, the DNA is TGTGCCAGCAGTTATGGGACAGGGGAGGGCACTGAAGCTTTCTTT.

The genes are TRBV19 and TRBJ1-1; D uncertain. In germline, CDR1 is LNHDA, CDR2 SQIVND (reference sequence). The CDR3 loop spans 13 amino acids. V lost 5 bases and J 1 base, leaving 8 bases between the germline ends. In DNA, the CDR3 is TGTGCCAGTAGTGTCGACACGAACACTGAAGCTTTCTTT. Protein product: CASSVDTNTEAFF.

The chain combines TRBV15 with TRBJ1-5; no firm D call. The V end lost 3 bases, the J end lost 8 bases, and 11 bases lay between the germline ends. The CDR3 sequence is 13 residues long. CDR1 and CDR2 from the germline V gene are LNHNV and YYDKDF (reference sequence). The CDR3 DNA sequence: TGTGCCACCAGCAGGAATAGTGATAAGCCCCAGCATTTT. It encodes CATSRNSDKPQHF. The whole variable domain, remainder taken from reference TRBV15 and TRBJ1-5, is DAMVIQNPRYQVTQFGKPVTLSCSQTLNHNVMYWYQQKSSQAPKLLFHYYDKDFNNEADTPDNFQSRRPNTSFCFLDIRSPGLGDTAMYLCATSRNSDKPQHFGDGTRLSIL.

This clone came up a few times. This chain connects TRBV5-1 to TRBJ1-1; no definite D call. Germline assignment: CDR1 SGHRS and CDR2 YFSETQ. The CDR3 runs 14 residues. V was trimmed by 3 bases and J by 4 bases, leaving 13 bases between them. The CDR3 bases are TGCGCCAGCAGCTCCCTTCGGGCCGGCACTGAAGCTTTCTTT. Its protein is CASSSLRAGTEAFF. Looking up the rest from reference TRBV5-1 and TRBJ1-1 gives the full variable domain: KAGVTQTPRYLIKTRGQQVTLSCSPISGHRSVSWYQQTPGQGLQFLFEYFSETQRNKGNFPGRFSGRQFSNSRSEMNVSTLELGDSALYLCASSSLRAGTEAFFGQGTRLTVV.

The genes are TRBV2 and TRBJ2-3; the D call may be TRBD1 or TRBD2 (5 bases each). The CDR3 extends over 12 amino acids. V lost 4 bases and J lost 6, with 8 bases in between. Germline assignment: CDR1 SNHLY and CDR2 FYNNEI. The CDR3 DNA follows: TGTGCCAGCAGTGTCAGGGAGGATACGCAGTATTTT. Amino acids: CASSVREDTQYF.

V usage is TRBV7-8 and J usage is TRBJ2-7; 7 nucleotides agree with TRBD2. CDR1 is SGHVS, CDR2 FQNEAQ, per germline. The CDR3 runs 16 residues. J lost 4 bases, V lost 5 bases, and 14 bases had no gene match. The CDR3 is CASSPRGRTGGYEQYF. CDR3 DNA: TGTGCCAGCAGCCCCCGCGGTCGGACCGGGGGGTACGAGCAGTACTTC.

With respect to this clone: The junction does not match germline at one end; this may be a read error. V gene TRBV7-7 combines with J gene TRBJ2-2, with D unresolved. CDR1 SSHAT and CDR2 FNYEAQ come from the germline V gene (reference sequence). The CDR3 runs to 14 residues. This CDR3 reads CASSLAGPLRELFF. CDR3 nucleotide sequence: TGTGCTAGCAGCTTAGCCGGGCCCCTCCGGGAGCTGTTTTTT.

J is TRBJ1-2 and V is TRBV7-9; D gene ambiguous. The V and J ends lost 5 bases and 1 base respectively, with 14 bases between them. Germline CDR1 and CDR2: SEHNR and FQNEAQ (reference sequence). There are 15 residues in the CDR3. In DNA, the CDR3 is TGTGCCAGCAGCCGTTCCTCGGGAGATAACTATGGCTACACCTTC. The encoded protein is CASSRSSGDNYGYTF.